This TCR beta chain was found in a study of response to subunit inactivated influenza vaccine. This clonotype was counted many times. The target antigen is unknown. General study points: Authors suggested seasonal influenza vaccinations each recruit few new T cells.

TCRdb itself ran the RT-PCR reads through MiXCR, one entry per CDR3 protein. The data contain approximately 530,000 distinct CDR3 sequences, approximately 7.6% of them seen just once; the ten biggest clones take up approximately 12%. This sequence was found in a man aged 45-69 years who received an inactivated influenza vaccine. The input for sequencing was PBMCs from blood, taken roughly 24 months after vaccination.

In DNA, the CDR3 is TGTGCCAGCAGTTTGGGTAGCGGGGGGCAAGAGACCCAGTACTTC. Protein product: CASSLGSGGQETQYF. The chain carries TRBV28 and TRBJ2-5; 10 nucleotides match TRBD2. Germline-derived CDR1 and CDR2 are MDHEN and SYDVKM. V lost 3 bases and J lost 2; bases outside the gene matches: 3. CDR3 size: 15 residues.